This T cell receptor beta chain originates from a study of blood T cell repertoires in COVID-19 (dated by TCRdb to 2019 to 2021). Looking at the study overall: Samples from collaborators originated in the United States, Italy and Spain and spanned both the acute and convalescent phases of COVID-19. The samples were drawn from two sources: the first 160 participants of the ongoing ImmuneRACE study, and approximately 1,300 subjects contributed by 6 global collaborators. Deeply sampled blood TCRbeta repertoires from subjects exposed to, actively infected with, or recovered from COVID-19 were included in the dataset. A freely available public database, intended as a resource for researchers studying the immune response to SARS-CoV-2, is where the repertoires were released. Where available, HLA class I and class II types were obtained from metadata supplied by the sample provider rather than from assay-based typing. A de-identified subject ID, COVID-19 status, age in years and sex were almost always included in the sample metadata. The prospective study material was composed of cDNA or gDNA derived from T cells, B-cell-depleted T cells, or PBMCs.

The germline V and J ends show losses of 0 bases and 2 bases respectively, and no gene match explains 6 bases of the junction. CDR1 and CDR2, per the germline V gene, are SGHRS and YFSETQ. Counted from cysteine to phenylalanine, this CDR3 has 16 amino acids. The kept DNA is CDR3 alone, 48 bases in frame from the first base. On this clone itself: It has no known antigen specificity. No much larger clone exists at a distance of one base, and base qualities are not known.

A second Seattle source provided samples from volunteer blood donors who had recovered from COVID-19. Whole blood was collected in K2EDTA tubes by collaborating institutions according to the institutions' own protocols. Collaborator samples were shipped for TCRbeta analysis as frozen whole blood, isolated PBMCs, or DNA extracted from either sample type. Study-level results and caveats: How much clinical and demographic metadata was included differed by source and by participant, and the metadata was provided uncurated.

The immunoSEQ Assay, a bias-controlled multiplex PCR, was used to amplify TCRbeta CDR3 regions from genomic DNA. Per the original workflow: The number of nucleated cells in each sample was estimated by amplification of reference gene primers within the assay. To quantify the absolute abundance of each unique TCRbeta CDR3 rearrangement, sequence reads were collapsed and filtered. For each sample, productive Simpson clonality was calculated as the square root of Simpson's diversity index across productive rearrangements. TCRdb holds this immuneACCESS table with in-frame rearrangements only. Some clones are missing; in checked studies, unresolved V genes explain under half, and the rest has no known cause. V and J calls and clone size follow that table, whereas D and trimming were derived from the DNA. The sample table lists 270,000 or so clones, 80% to 90% of them with a count of one. Over 8.5% of the sample lies in the top ten.

The V gene is TRBV5-1 and the J gene is TRBJ2-5; a stretch of 8 junction bases matches TRBD2. The sequence was collected from a woman between 45 and 65 years old who had recovered from COVID-19. Specimen: peripheral blood. The CDR3 region: CASSLGGSGAQETQYF. The base sequence is TGCGCCAGCAGCTTGGGGGGTAGCGGGGCTCAAGAGACCCAGTACTTC.